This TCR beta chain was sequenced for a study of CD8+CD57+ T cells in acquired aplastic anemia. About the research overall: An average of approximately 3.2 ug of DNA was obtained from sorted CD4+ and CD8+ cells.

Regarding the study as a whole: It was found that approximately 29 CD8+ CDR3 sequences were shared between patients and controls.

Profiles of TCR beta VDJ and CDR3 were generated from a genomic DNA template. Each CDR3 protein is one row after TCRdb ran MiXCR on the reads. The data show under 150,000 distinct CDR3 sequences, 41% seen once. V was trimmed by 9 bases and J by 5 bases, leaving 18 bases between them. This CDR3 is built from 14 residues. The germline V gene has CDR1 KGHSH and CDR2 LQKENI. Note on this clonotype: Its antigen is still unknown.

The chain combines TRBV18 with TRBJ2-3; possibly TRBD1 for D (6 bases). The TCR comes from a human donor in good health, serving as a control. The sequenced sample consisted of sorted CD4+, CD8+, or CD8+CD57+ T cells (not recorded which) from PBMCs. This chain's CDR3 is CASSSFSGQDTQYF. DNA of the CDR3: TGTGCCAGTTCGTCTTTTTCGGGACAAGATACGCAGTATTTT. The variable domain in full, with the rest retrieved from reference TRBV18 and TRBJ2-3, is NAGVMQNPRHLVRRRGQEARLRCSPMKGHSHVYWYRQLPEEGLKFMVYLQKENIIDESGMPKERFSAEFPKEGPSILRIQQVVRGDSAAYFCASSSFSGQDTQYFGPGTRLTVL.